This T cell receptor beta chain was documented in a study of cytomegalovirus exposure and HLA in healthy donors. From germline, CDR1 is MDHEN and CDR2 SYDVKM. The junction had 21 bases not matched to a gene; V was cut back by 5 bases and J by 11 bases. The CDR3 is made up of 17 amino acids. Using immunoSEQ multiplex PCR, the repertoire was profiled, and TCRdb retains in-frame clones only, with some absent. This sample has more than 65,000 clones; 90% to 97% occur once, and the top ten carry about 1.3%. The sequencing sample was made of PBMCs. The clonotype was recovered from a woman aged 18-29 years in good health and CMV-seronegative. This chain uses TRBV28 with TRBJ2-1; 7 nucleotides line up with TRBD1. The DNA for the CDR3 is TGTGCCAGCAGTGACAATCGACAGGGCGTGTTTTTGGATCAGCAGTTCTTC. Residues: CASSDNRQGVFLDQQFF.